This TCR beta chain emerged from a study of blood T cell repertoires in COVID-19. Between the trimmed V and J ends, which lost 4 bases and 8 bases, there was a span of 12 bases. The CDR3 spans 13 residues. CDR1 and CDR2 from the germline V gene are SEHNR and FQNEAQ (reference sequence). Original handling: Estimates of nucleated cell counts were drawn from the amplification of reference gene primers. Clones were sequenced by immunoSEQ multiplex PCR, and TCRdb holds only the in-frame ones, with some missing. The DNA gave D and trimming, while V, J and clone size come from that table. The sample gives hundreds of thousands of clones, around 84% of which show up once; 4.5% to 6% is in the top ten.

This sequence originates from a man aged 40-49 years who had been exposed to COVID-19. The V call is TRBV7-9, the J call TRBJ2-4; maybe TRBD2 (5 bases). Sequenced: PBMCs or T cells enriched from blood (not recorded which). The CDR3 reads CASSSVDLYIQYF. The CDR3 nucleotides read TGTGCCAGCAGCTCTGTGGACTTGTACATTCAGTACTTC.